Following are 5 T cell receptor beta chains from one sample sequenced in a study of blood T cell repertoires in COVID-19. Profiled with immunoSEQ multiplex PCR; TCRdb holds only in-frame clones, not every one. The sample includes about 460,000 clones, roughly nine tenths of them seen just once. The sample consisted of PBMCs or T cells enriched from blood (not recorded which). The receptors were sampled from a woman aged 60 to 75 who had recovered from COVID-19.

The chain recombines TRBV19 with TRBJ2-1; 7 positions match TRBD1. Germline values: CDR1 LNHDA, CDR2 SQIVND (reference sequence). V gave up 3 bases and J gave up 5 bases; unmatched junction bases: 1. There are 13 residues in the CDR3. CDR3 nucleotides: TGTGCCAGTAGTATGACAGGGCACAATGAGCAGTTCTTC. This translates into CASSMTGHNEQFF.

The chain joins TRBV2 to TRBJ1-4; D call uncertain. The CDR3 has 13 amino acids. The germline V gene has CDR1 SNHLY and CDR2 FYNNEI. The germline V and J ends were trimmed by 6 bases and 4 bases, with 9 bases remaining between them. CDR3 coding DNA: TGTGCCAGCAGGCACGGGGATAATGAAAAACTGTTTTTT. The encoded protein is CASRHGDNEKLFF. Full variable domain (rest looked up from reference TRBV2 and TRBJ1-4): EPEVTQTPSHQVTQMGQEVILRCVPISNHLYFYWYRQILGQKVEFLVSFYNNEISEKSEIFDDQFSVERPDGSNFTLKIRSTKLEDSAMYFCASRHGDNEKLFFGSGTQLSVL.

The chain combines TRBV2 with TRBJ1-5; the match to TRBD1 covers 12 bases. The germline V gene has CDR1 SNHLY and CDR2 FYNNEI. J was trimmed by 5 bases and V by 6 bases; bases with no gene match: 8. The CDR3 loop spans 16 amino acids. The CDR3 here is CASRGAGTGGDQPQHF. In DNA form, the CDR3 reads TGTGCCAGCAGAGGGGCTGGGACAGGGGGCGATCAGCCCCAGCATTTT. The variable domain in full, completed from reference TRBV2 and TRBJ1-5, reads EPEVTQTPSHQVTQMGQEVILRCVPISNHLYFYWYRQILGQKVEFLVSFYNNEISEKSEIFDDQFSVERPDGSNFTLKIRSTKLEDSAMYFCASRGAGTGGDQPQHFGDGTRLSIL.

This chain uses TRBV5-8 with TRBJ1-1; tentative D call: TRBD1 (5 bases). Trimming took 4 bases from V and 1 from J, leaving 14 bases between them. Germline loops: CDR1 SGHTS, CDR2 YDEGEE. CDR3 size: 15 residues. Here the CDR3 reads CASSPIIGGNTEAFF. DNA for the CDR3: TGTGCCAGCAGCCCTATCATCGGGGGGAACACTGAAGCTTTCTTT.

V and J are TRBV27 and TRBJ2-1; 8 bases align to TRBD2. Germline-derived CDR1 and CDR2 are MNHEY and SMNVEV (reference sequence). The CDR3 extends over 16 amino acids. Trimming removed 4 bases from V and 0 bases from J; junction bases left unmatched: 5. The CDR3 DNA reads TGTGCCAGCAGTTCAAGCGGGGGCCTCTCCTACAATGAGCAGTTCTTC. Encoded protein: CASSSSGGLSYNEQFF.